This is a list of T cell receptor beta chains from one sample in a study of blood T cell repertoires in COVID-19. The method was immunoSEQ multiplex PCR; TCRdb's version includes in-frame clones alone and lacks a portion of them. The data contain some 150,000 clones, about 89% of them singletons. The sequenced sample was peripheral blood. These receptors were collected from a man in his 70s with acute or convalescent COVID-19. The CDR3 runs from the conserved cysteine through the conserved F or W. The order of the fields is V gene, J gene, CDR3 length, D gene, clone size, CDR3 protein, CDR3 DNA. A D gene is named only where the DNA matches it firmly. Clone size is not always given. Where it is, it says once, few, many or a class for expanded clones.

V gene: TRBV11-2; J gene: TRBJ2-5; CDR3 length: 11; D gene: -; clone size: few; CDR3 protein: CASSLKETQYF; CDR3 DNA: TGTGCCAGCAGCCTTAAAGAGACCCAGTACTTC
V gene: TRBV28; J gene: TRBJ2-1; CDR3 length: 17; D gene: TRBD2; clone size: -; CDR3 protein: CASSSSGGGSSYNEQFF; CDR3 DNA: TGTGCCAGCAGTTCCTCTGGCGGGGGTTCTTCCTACAATGAGCAGTTCTTC
V gene: TRBV5-1; J gene: TRBJ1-2; CDR3 length: 14; D gene: TRBD1; clone size: -; CDR3 protein: CASRGTGFNYGYTF; CDR3 DNA: TGCGCCAGCCGGGGGACAGGTTTTAACTATGGCTACACCTTC
V gene: TRBV7-7; J gene: TRBJ2-1; CDR3 length: 15; D gene: TRBD2; clone size: -; CDR3 protein: CASSRIAGGLNEQFF; CDR3 DNA: TGTGCTAGCAGCCGGATAGCGGGAGGGCTTAATGAGCAGTTCTTC
V gene: TRBV6-4; J gene: TRBJ1-2; CDR3 length: 15; D gene: -; clone size: -; CDR3 protein: CASTPELGRDYGYTF; CDR3 DNA: TGTGCCAGCACCCCTGAGCTAGGCAGAGACTATGGCTACACCTTC
V gene: TRBV3-1/TRBV3-2; J gene: TRBJ1-6; CDR3 length: 15; D gene: -; clone size: -; CDR3 protein: CASSQAGGANSPLHF; CDR3 DNA: TGTGCCAGCAGCCAAGCGGGGGGCGCGAATTCACCCCTCCACTTT
V gene: TRBV6-2/TRBV6-3; J gene: TRBJ1-5; CDR3 length: 15; D gene: TRBD1; clone size: -; CDR3 protein: CASSGGGQGFQPQHF; CDR3 DNA: TGTGCCAGCAGCGGGGGGGGACAGGGTTTCCAGCCCCAGCATTTT
V gene: TRBV5-5; J gene: TRBJ1-1; CDR3 length: 15; D gene: -; clone size: -; CDR3 protein: CASSLVVLYYTEAFF; CDR3 DNA: TGTGCCAGCAGCTTGGTGGTGCTCTACTACACTGAAGCTTTCTTT
V gene: TRBV9; J gene: TRBJ1-6; CDR3 length: 17; D gene: TRBD1; clone size: -; CDR3 protein: CASSFKKGGGRNSPLHF; CDR3 DNA: TGTGCCAGCAGCTTTAAAAAAGGGGGCGGGAGGAATTCACCCCTCCACTTT
V gene: TRBV15; J gene: TRBJ1-2; CDR3 length: 15; D gene: TRBD1; clone size: -; CDR3 protein: CATSRTGTGSYGYTF; CDR3 DNA: TGTGCCACCAGCAGGACCGGGACAGGGAGTTATGGCTACACCTTC
V gene: TRBV3-1/TRBV3-2; J gene: TRBJ1-5; CDR3 length: 15; D gene: TRBD1; clone size: -; CDR3 protein: CASSQGAQGWQPQHF; CDR3 DNA: TGTGCCAGCAGCCAAGGTGCACAGGGGTGGCAGCCCCAGCATTTT
V gene: TRBV10-1; J gene: TRBJ1-4; CDR3 length: 11; D gene: -; clone size: once; CDR3 protein: CASSEGEKLFF; CDR3 DNA: TGCGCCAGCAGTGAGGGGGAGAAACTGTTTTTT
V gene: TRBV10-1; J gene: TRBJ2-1; CDR3 length: 15; D gene: TRBD2; clone size: -; CDR3 protein: CASSEAGGPHNEQFF; CDR3 DNA: TGCGCCAGCAGTGAGGCGGGAGGGCCCCACAATGAGCAGTTCTTC
V gene: TRBV5-4; J gene: TRBJ2-5; CDR3 length: 14; D gene: TRBD1; clone size: -; CDR3 protein: CASSPRDRAETQYF; CDR3 DNA: TGTGCCAGCAGCCCTCGGGACAGGGCGGAGACCCAGTACTTC
V gene: TRBV20-1; J gene: TRBJ2-1; CDR3 length: 17; D gene: TRBD2; clone size: -; CDR3 protein: CSASRLLGRGYYNEQFF; CDR3 DNA: TGCAGTGCTAGTAGGCTTCTCGGGAGGGGGTATTACAATGAGCAGTTCTTC
V gene: TRBV6-2/TRBV6-3; J gene: TRBJ2-3; CDR3 length: 14; D gene: -; clone size: -; CDR3 protein: CASSYFQSTDTQYF; CDR3 DNA: TGTGCCAGCAGTTACTTCCAGAGCACAGATACGCAGTATTTT
V gene: TRBV3-1/TRBV3-2; J gene: TRBJ2-3; CDR3 length: 10; D gene: -; clone size: -; CDR3 protein: CVSGTDTQYF; CDR3 DNA: TGTGTTAGCGGAACAGATACGCAGTATTTT
V gene: TRBV6-1; J gene: TRBJ1-6; CDR3 length: 14; D gene: -; clone size: -; CDR3 protein: CASSELSYNSPLHF; CDR3 DNA: TGTGCCAGCAGTGAACTCTCCTATAATTCACCCCTCCACTTT
V gene: TRBV6-1; J gene: TRBJ1-5; CDR3 length: 16; D gene: -; clone size: few; CDR3 protein: CASSEADPGSNQPQHF; CDR3 DNA: TGTGCCAGCAGTGAAGCGGACCCAGGGAGCAATCAGCCCCAGCATTTT
V gene: TRBV7-9; J gene: TRBJ1-5; CDR3 length: 15; D gene: TRBD1; clone size: -; CDR3 protein: CASSQDRVLGQPQHF; CDR3 DNA: TGTGCCAGCAGCCAGGACAGGGTCCTCGGTCAGCCCCAGCATTTT
V gene: TRBV6-1; J gene: TRBJ1-1; CDR3 length: 14; D gene: TRBD1; clone size: -; CDR3 protein: CASSELGQGAGAFF; CDR3 DNA: TGTGCCAGCAGTGAATTGGGACAGGGGGCCGGAGCTTTCTTT
V gene: TRBV3-1/TRBV3-2; J gene: TRBJ1-6; CDR3 length: 14; D gene: -; clone size: -; CDR3 protein: CASARPGENSPLHF; CDR3 DNA: TGTGCCAGCGCCCGCCCCGGAGAGAATTCACCCCTCCACTTT
V gene: TRBV2; J gene: TRBJ2-2; CDR3 length: 12; D gene: -; clone size: -; CDR3 protein: CASRPEGGELFF; CDR3 DNA: TGTGCCAGCAGACCAGAGGGCGGGGAGCTGTTTTTT
V gene: TRBV7-2; J gene: TRBJ2-4; CDR3 length: 15; D gene: -; clone size: -; CDR3 protein: CASSHDRAAKNIQYF; CDR3 DNA: TGTGCCAGCAGCCACGACAGAGCCGCCAAAAACATTCAGTACTTC
V gene: TRBV3-1/TRBV3-2; J gene: TRBJ2-4; CDR3 length: 16; D gene: TRBD2; clone size: -; CDR3 protein: CASSQLAGLAKNIQYF; CDR3 DNA: TGTGCCAGCAGCCAACTAGCGGGATTGGCCAAAAACATTCAGTACTTC
V gene: TRBV27; J gene: TRBJ2-1; CDR3 length: 15; D gene: -; clone size: -; CDR3 protein: CASSSYAGSYNEQFF; CDR3 DNA: TGTGCCAGCAGTTCTTATGCGGGCTCCTACAATGAGCAGTTCTTC
V gene: TRBV14; J gene: TRBJ1-2; CDR3 length: 15; D gene: TRBD1; clone size: once; CDR3 protein: CASSPLTGANYGYTF; CDR3 DNA: TGTGCCAGCAGCCCTTTGACAGGGGCTAACTATGGCTACACCTTC
V gene: TRBV28; J gene: TRBJ1-1; CDR3 length: 14; D gene: -; clone size: -; CDR3 protein: CASSLREYSTEAFF; CDR3 DNA: TGTGCCAGCAGCCTCCGGGAGTACAGCACTGAAGCTTTCTTT
V gene: TRBV28; J gene: TRBJ1-5; CDR3 length: 15; D gene: -; clone size: -; CDR3 protein: CATSLGGRSNQPQHF; CDR3 DNA: TGTGCCACCTCTCTCGGGGGAAGGAGCAATCAGCCCCAGCATTTT
V gene: TRBV29-1; J gene: TRBJ1-2; CDR3 length: 17; D gene: -; clone size: -; CDR3 protein: CSVGGLDRQAAVYGYTF; CDR3 DNA: TGCAGCGTTGGGGGCTTAGACAGGCAGGCTGCTGTCTATGGCTACACCTTC
V gene: TRBV3-1/TRBV3-2; J gene: TRBJ1-2; CDR3 length: 16; D gene: TRBD1; clone size: -; CDR3 protein: CASSQPSKGAAYGYTF; CDR3 DNA: TGTGCCAGCAGCCAACCTTCGAAGGGGGCTGCCTATGGCTACACCTTC
V gene: TRBV27; J gene: TRBJ2-7; CDR3 length: 14; D gene: -; clone size: -; CDR3 protein: CASRGPREIYEQYF; CDR3 DNA: TGTGCCAGCAGAGGTCCCAGGGAAATCTACGAGCAGTACTTC
V gene: TRBV19; J gene: TRBJ2-1; CDR3 length: 13; D gene: -; clone size: once; CDR3 protein: CASSSLLLNEQFF; CDR3 DNA: TGTGCCAGTAGTTCCTTACTACTCAATGAGCAGTTCTTC
V gene: TRBV18; J gene: TRBJ1-1; CDR3 length: 14; D gene: -; clone size: -; CDR3 protein: CASSPAGGDAEAFF; CDR3 DNA: TGTGCCAGCTCACCAGCCGGGGGTGATGCTGAAGCTTTCTTT
V gene: TRBV7-2; J gene: TRBJ2-3; CDR3 length: 14; D gene: -; clone size: -; CDR3 protein: CASSSRQNTDTQYF; CDR3 DNA: TGTGCCAGCAGCTCGAGGCAGAACACAGATACGCAGTATTTT
V gene: TRBV14; J gene: TRBJ2-3; CDR3 length: 15; D gene: -; clone size: -; CDR3 protein: CASSLRQSHTDTQYF; CDR3 DNA: TGTGCCAGCAGCCTCCGACAGTCACACACAGATACGCAGTATTTT
V gene: TRBV28; J gene: TRBJ2-1; CDR3 length: 13; D gene: -; clone size: -; CDR3 protein: CASNRAPRNEQFF; CDR3 DNA: TGTGCCAGCAACAGGGCTCCGAGGAATGAGCAGTTCTTC
V gene: TRBV5-1; J gene: TRBJ2-7; CDR3 length: 14; D gene: TRBD1; clone size: -; CDR3 protein: CASSMRTGGNEQYF; CDR3 DNA: TGCGCCAGCAGCATGCGGACAGGGGGCAACGAGCAGTACTTC
V gene: TRBV7-9; J gene: TRBJ2-7; CDR3 length: 14; D gene: TRBD1; clone size: -; CDR3 protein: CASSYPDRGVEQYF; CDR3 DNA: TGTGCCAGCAGCTACCCGGACAGGGGAGTAGAGCAGTACTTC
V gene: TRBV5-1; J gene: TRBJ2-5; CDR3 length: 14; D gene: TRBD1; clone size: -; CDR3 protein: CASSPGTGVETQYF; CDR3 DNA: TGCGCCAGCAGCCCCGGGACAGGAGTAGAGACCCAGTACTTC
V gene: TRBV10-2; J gene: TRBJ2-7; CDR3 length: 17; D gene: TRBD1; clone size: -; CDR3 protein: CASSESESQGESYEQYF; CDR3 DNA: TGCGCCAGCAGTGAGTCGGAGTCCCAGGGGGAGTCCTACGAGCAGTACTTC
V gene: TRBV5-1; J gene: TRBJ1-1; CDR3 length: 13; D gene: -; clone size: -; CDR3 protein: CASSLFPAEEAFF; CDR3 DNA: TGCGCCAGCAGCTTGTTTCCCGCGGAGGAAGCTTTCTTT
V gene: TRBV12-3/TRBV12-4; J gene: TRBJ2-3; CDR3 length: 13; D gene: TRBD2; clone size: -; CDR3 protein: CASSSGSPDTQYF; CDR3 DNA: TGTGCCAGCAGTAGCGGGAGCCCAGATACGCAGTATTTT
V gene: TRBV4-3; J gene: TRBJ1-2; CDR3 length: 16; D gene: -; clone size: -; CDR3 protein: CASSQDLGGQGYGYTF; CDR3 DNA: TGCGCCAGCAGCCAAGATCTGGGGGGGCAGGGCTATGGCTACACCTTC
V gene: TRBV28; J gene: TRBJ1-2; CDR3 length: 13; D gene: -; clone size: -; CDR3 protein: CASSLVDSYGYTF; CDR3 DNA: TGTGCCAGCAGTTTAGTGGACAGCTATGGCTACACCTTC
V gene: TRBV9; J gene: TRBJ2-7; CDR3 length: 14; D gene: -; clone size: once; CDR3 protein: CASSVDRFPYEQYF; CDR3 DNA: TGTGCCAGCAGCGTAGACAGGTTCCCCTACGAGCAGTACTTC
V gene: TRBV7-2; J gene: TRBJ2-7; CDR3 length: 14; D gene: -; clone size: -; CDR3 protein: CASSFTGALYEQYF; CDR3 DNA: TGTGCCAGCAGCTTTACGGGAGCCTTATACGAGCAGTACTTC
V gene: TRBV6-5; J gene: TRBJ1-3; CDR3 length: 13; D gene: -; clone size: -; CDR3 protein: CASSYRGGNTIYF; CDR3 DNA: TGTGCCAGCAGTTACAGGGGTGGAAACACCATATATTTT
V gene: TRBV11-2; J gene: TRBJ1-2; CDR3 length: 13; D gene: -; clone size: -; CDR3 protein: CASSLGSGYGYTF; CDR3 DNA: TGTGCCAGCAGCTTAGGGTCAGGATATGGCTACACCTTC
V gene: TRBV4-2; J gene: TRBJ1-2; CDR3 length: 12; D gene: -; clone size: -; CDR3 protein: CASRTGNYGYTF; CDR3 DNA: TGTGCCAGCAGAACAGGAAACTATGGCTACACCTTC
V gene: TRBV28; J gene: TRBJ1-3; CDR3 length: 14; D gene: -; clone size: -; CDR3 protein: CASKDGGSGNTIYF; CDR3 DNA: TGTGCCAGCAAGGACGGAGGCTCTGGAAACACCATATATTTT
V gene: TRBV5-1; J gene: TRBJ2-5; CDR3 length: 14; D gene: TRBD1; clone size: -; CDR3 protein: CASSQGQGSETQYF; CDR3 DNA: TGCGCCAGCAGCCAGGGACAGGGAAGCGAGACCCAGTACTTC
V gene: TRBV7-3; J gene: TRBJ2-5; CDR3 length: 18; D gene: TRBD2; clone size: once; CDR3 protein: CASSLKRRLAGGPETQYF; CDR3 DNA: TGTGCCAGCAGCTTAAAAAGGAGACTAGCGGGGGGGCCGGAGACCCAGTACTTC
V gene: TRBV5-1; J gene: TRBJ2-1; CDR3 length: 16; D gene: TRBD2; clone size: -; CDR3 protein: CASSSLSGSSYNEQFF; CDR3 DNA: TGCGCCAGCAGCTCTCTTAGCGGGAGCTCCTACAATGAGCAGTTCTTC
V gene: TRBV3-1/TRBV3-2; J gene: TRBJ2-1; CDR3 length: 15; D gene: -; clone size: -; CDR3 protein: CASSHIDREYNEQFF; CDR3 DNA: TGTGCCAGCAGCCACATCGACCGGGAGTACAATGAGCAGTTCTTC
V gene: TRBV6-5; J gene: TRBJ1-4; CDR3 length: 15; D gene: TRBD1; clone size: -; CDR3 protein: CASSNDRGGNEKLFF; CDR3 DNA: TGTGCCAGCAGTAATGACAGGGGCGGAAATGAAAAACTGTTTTTT
V gene: TRBV12-5; J gene: TRBJ2-3; CDR3 length: 12; D gene: -; clone size: -; CDR3 protein: CASGQGWGTQYF; CDR3 DNA: TGTGCTAGTGGCCAGGGATGGGGTACGCAGTATTTT
V gene: TRBV6-5; J gene: TRBJ2-5; CDR3 length: 15; D gene: TRBD2; clone size: -; CDR3 protein: CASSPGGFSTPTQYF; CDR3 DNA: TGTGCCAGCAGTCCGGGGGGGTTTAGCACGCCGACCCAGTACTTC
V gene: TRBV28; J gene: TRBJ2-7; CDR3 length: 15; D gene: TRBD2; clone size: -; CDR3 protein: CASSLKLAASYEQYF; CDR3 DNA: TGTGCCAGCAGTTTAAAACTAGCGGCGTCCTACGAGCAGTACTTC